This T cell receptor beta chain was identified in a study of CD8+ T cells in alopecia areata. Study summary: Treated patients were given 5 to 10 mg oral tofacitinib twice daily. Dosing spanned 6 to 18 months on tofacitinib, then 6 months off drug. Study results and limitations: Tissue-resident alphabeta T cells belonging to normal skin likewise get sequenced within scalp specimens. Relative to mice, TCR sharing across patients was less clear, a difference possibly HLA-related.

This clone turned up a few times. Its antigen is not identified. Reverse transcribed after extraction, RNA yielded cDNA as the sequencing template. Some clones are missing from TCRdb's copy, which holds only in-frame ones; the method was immunoSEQ multiplex PCR. The repertoire holds about 180,000 clones, with about 72% as singletons. This clonotype was sampled from a human donor with alopecia areata. Specimen: CD8+ T cells sorted from blood, collected at week 0.

CDR3 coding DNA: TGCAGCGTTGAAGGAGGAAGGGAGTCGAACACCGGGGAGCTGTTTTTT. The encoded protein is CSVEGGRESNTGELFF. The rearrangement uses TRBV29-1 and TRBJ2-2, with TRBD2 as a possible D gene (5 bases). Per germline, CDR1 SQVTM and CDR2 ANQGSEA. Between the trimmed V and J ends, which lost 1 base and 0 bases, there was a span of 12 bases. This CDR3 region has 16 residues.